A selection of T cell receptor beta chains follows, all from one sample in a study of long-term antiretroviral therapy in people with HIV. Clones were sequenced by immunoSEQ multiplex PCR, and TCRdb holds only the in-frame ones, with some missing. The sample contains 15,000 to 20,000 clones, about 86% of which appear only once. The sample here was unsorted PBMCs, taken 0.3 years before starting antiretroviral therapy. Every receptor here comes from a man between 45 and 60 years old with HIV. The CDR3 runs from the conserved cysteine through the conserved F or W. D genes are given only for firm matches. Expanded clones are given a class, and other clones once, few, many or no size at all.

abundance: -
d_gene: -
j_gene: TRBJ1-6
v_gene: TRBV28
CDR3nt: TGTGCCAGCAGTTTATATTTCAGGGGTAATTCACCCCTCCACTTT
CDR3aa: CASSLYFRGNSPLHF

abundance: -
d_gene: TRBD1
j_gene: TRBJ1-2
v_gene: TRBV25-1
CDR3nt: TGTGCCAGCAGTGAAACAGGGGCGGGTGGCTACACCTTC
CDR3aa: CASSETGAGGYTF

abundance: -
d_gene: -
j_gene: TRBJ1-3
v_gene: TRBV18
CDR3nt: TGTGCCAGCTCTCAAGGGACGGCGTCTGGAAACACCATATATTTT
CDR3aa: CASSQGTASGNTIYF

abundance: -
d_gene: TRBD1
j_gene: TRBJ1-5
v_gene: TRBV28
CDR3nt: TGTGCCAGCAGTTTAACGACAGGGGGCCGGGGCAATCAGCCCCAGCATTTT
CDR3aa: CASSLTTGGRGNQPQHF

abundance: once
d_gene: -
j_gene: TRBJ1-2
v_gene: TRBV4-3
CDR3nt: TGCGCCAGCAGCCAAGATAGTAGGACACACTATGGCTACACCTTC
CDR3aa: CASSQDSRTHYGYTF

abundance: -
d_gene: TRBD1
j_gene: TRBJ1-2
v_gene: TRBV7-2
CDR3nt: TGTGCCAGCAGCACCACGACAGGGGTTAACTATGGCTACACCTTC
CDR3aa: CASSTTTGVNYGYTF

abundance: few
d_gene: TRBD1
j_gene: TRBJ2-5
v_gene: TRBV30
CDR3nt: TGTGCCTGGAGTGTGACAGGGATGCAAGAGACCCAGTACTTC
CDR3aa: CAWSVTGMQETQYF

abundance: -
d_gene: -
j_gene: TRBJ2-3
v_gene: TRBV7-7
CDR3nt: TGTGCTAGCAGTCGTCAAAATCGGGATACGCAGTATTTT
CDR3aa: CASSRQNRDTQYF

abundance: -
d_gene: -
j_gene: TRBJ1-5
v_gene: TRBV4-1
CDR3nt: TGCGCCAGCAGCCAACAGCCCCTTGGCAATCAGCCCCAGCATTTT
CDR3aa: CASSQQPLGNQPQHF

abundance: -
d_gene: TRBD1
j_gene: TRBJ1-2
v_gene: TRBV5-1
CDR3nt: TGCGCCACCTTCGGGAGGGACAGGGAGGACGGAGGCTATGGCTACACCTTC
CDR3aa: CATFGRDREDGGYGYTF

abundance: -
d_gene: TRBD1
j_gene: TRBJ2-3
v_gene: TRBV5-1
CDR3nt: TGCGCCAGCAGCTTATCGGGACAGGGGTTCACAGATACGCAGTATTTT
CDR3aa: CASSLSGQGFTDTQYF

abundance: -
d_gene: -
j_gene: TRBJ1-1
v_gene: TRBV13
CDR3nt: TGTGCCAGCAGCCCGAGCTGGCGCCTAGGTATAGAAGCTTTCTTT
CDR3aa: CASSPSWRLGIEAFF

abundance: -
d_gene: -
j_gene: TRBJ2-7
v_gene: TRBV25-1
CDR3nt: TGTGCCAGCAGCGTACAGGTCAGCTACGAGCAGTACTTC
CDR3aa: CASSVQVSYEQYF

abundance: once
d_gene: -
j_gene: TRBJ1-2
v_gene: TRBV5-1
CDR3nt: TGCGCCAGCAGCCGGGGCGGGGGCTACTATGGCTACACCTTC
CDR3aa: CASSRGGGYYGYTF

abundance: once
d_gene: -
j_gene: TRBJ2-3
v_gene: TRBV19
CDR3nt: TGTGCCAGTAGTATAAGGGCAGGAGGCGGCACAGATACGCAGTATTTT
CDR3aa: CASSIRAGGGTDTQYF

abundance: -
d_gene: -
j_gene: TRBJ2-3
v_gene: TRBV9
CDR3nt: TGTGCCAGCAGCGCCCTACAGGACTCAGATACGCAGTATTTT
CDR3aa: CASSALQDSDTQYF

abundance: few
d_gene: -
j_gene: TRBJ1-5
v_gene: TRBV7-2
CDR3nt: TGTGCCAGCAGCTTAGTGATGTCCCAGGGCAATCAGCCCCAGCATTTT
CDR3aa: CASSLVMSQGNQPQHF

abundance: -
d_gene: TRBD2
j_gene: TRBJ2-1
v_gene: TRBV6-6
CDR3nt: TGTGCCAGCACCCCTAGCGGGACCTACAATGAGCAGTTCTTC
CDR3aa: CASTPSGTYNEQFF

abundance: -
d_gene: TRBD1
j_gene: TRBJ2-5
v_gene: TRBV29-1
CDR3nt: TGCAGCGGGGGACAGGTCCAAGAGACCCAGTACTTC
CDR3aa: CSGGQVQETQYF

abundance: -
d_gene: -
j_gene: TRBJ2-3
v_gene: TRBV11-2
CDR3nt: TGTGCCAGCAGCCTCGGCACAGATACGCAGTATTTT
CDR3aa: CASSLGTDTQYF

abundance: -
d_gene: -
j_gene: TRBJ2-7
v_gene: TRBV5-1
CDR3nt: TGCGCCAGCAGCGCAGGGATATCTTCCTACGAGCAGTACTTC
CDR3aa: CASSAGISSYEQYF

abundance: -
d_gene: TRBD2
j_gene: TRBJ2-1
v_gene: TRBV5-1
CDR3nt: TGCGCCAGCAGCTTGGTAACTAGCGGGGGGGGGCGGAATGAGCAGTTCTTC
CDR3aa: CASSLVTSGGGRNEQFF